Shown below are 22 T cell receptor beta chains from a single sample sequenced in a study of breast tumors, draining lymph nodes, adjacent tissues. The lymph nodes were axillary draining lymph nodes from breast cancer patients. TCRdb called the multiplex PCR reads again in MiXCR, with one record for every CDR3 protein. The sample lists 150,000 to 200,000 distinct CDR3 sequences, about 30% occurring once. Sequencing used axillary lymph node tissue. Receptor source: a female donor with breast cancer. Some clones in this sample may be carry-over from other donors' samples.

This clonotype was seen a few times. The chain couples TRBV3-1 to TRBJ1-2; 7 nucleotides match TRBD1. Germline CDR1 and CDR2: LGHDT and YNNKEL (reference sequence). This CDR3 comprises 14 residues. V shed 5 bases, J shed 6 bases, and the junction held 9 bases outside the gene matches. CDR3: CASSVKTGNDGYTF. In DNA form, the CDR3 reads TGTGCCAGCAGCGTAAAGACAGGGAATGATGGCTACACCTTC.

About this clonotype itself: A much more abundant neighbour one base away suggests this may be a read error. The chain couples TRBV6-5 to TRBJ1-6; D possibly corresponds to TRBD1 (5 bases). V lost 7 bases to trimming and J lost 5 bases, with 9 bases between them. Germline-derived CDR1 and CDR2 are MNHEY and SVGAGI. The CDR3 is 13 residues long. The CDR3 spells CASKRGNNSPLHF. CDR3 nucleotides: TGTGCCAGCAAGCGGGGGAATAATTCACCCCTCCACTTT.

Only a few counts were recorded for this clonotype. The V gene is TRBV27, the J gene TRBJ2-6; D is possibly TRBD1 or TRBD2 (5 bases each). CDR1 and CDR2 (germline): MNHEY, SMNVEV (reference sequence). CDR3 length equals 19 residues. V dropped 2 bases and J dropped 1 base, with 18 bases sitting between them. The CDR3 DNA reads as TGTGCCAGCAGTTTAGTATTACCGGGACGTACATCTGGGGCCAACGTCCTGACTTTC. It translates to CASSLVLPGRTSGANVLTF.

By proportion, this clonotype is medium-sized (0.01 to 0.1%). The chain has TRBV10-3 and TRBJ2-7, with D perhaps assigned TRBD1 or TRBD2 (5 bases each). Trimming removed 2 bases at V and 6 bases at J, with 20 bases between. The length of the CDR3 is 16 residues. In germline, CDR1 is ENHRY, CDR2 SYGVKD. This CDR3 reads CAISEPYQGTKGEQYF. In DNA, the CDR3 is TGTGCCATCAGTGAGCCTTACCAAGGGACCAAAGGCGAGCAGTACTTC.

This clonotype occurred a few times. The V call is TRBV27, the J call TRBJ1-2, with 7 bases matching TRBD1. In germline, CDR1 is MNHEY, CDR2 SMNVEV (reference sequence). There are 13 residues in the CDR3. V shed 5 bases and J 4 bases; nucleotides not matched to a gene: 4. The CDR3 nucleotides read TGTGCCAGCAGTCGACAGGGTCTCTATGGCTACACCTTC. Translating it yields CASSRQGLYGYTF.

The rearrangement links TRBV20-1 to TRBJ2-2; 7 bases match TRBD1. The CDR3 runs 13 residues. The V and J ends lost 3 bases and 7 bases, in that order; junction bases with no gene match: 5. Germline CDR1 and CDR2: DFQATT and SNEGSKA (reference sequence). The CDR3 DNA is TGCAGTGCTAGGACAGGGAGTGGCGGGGAGCTGTTTTTT. Translating gives CSARTGSGGELFF.

This clonotype was counted once. A much bigger clone sits one base away, suggesting this may be a read error. This chain uses TRBV5-4 with TRBJ1-2; D call uncertain. The CDR3 runs to 14 residues. In germline, CDR1 is SGHNT, CDR2 YYREEE (reference sequence). The CDR3 region is CASSLGRRSDGCTF. The CDR3 region has the DNA TGTGCCAGCAGCTTGGGGAGGCGCTCCGATGGCTGCACCTTC. The whole variable domain, remainder taken from reference TRBV5-4 and TRBJ1-2, is ETGVTQSPTHLIKTRGQQVTLRCSSQSGHNTVSWYQQALGQGPQFIFQYYREEENGRGNFPPRFSGLQFPNYSSELNVNALELDDSALYLCASSLGRRSDGCTFGSGTRLTVV.

This clonotype was observed at least ten times. This rearrangement joins TRBV11-3 to TRBJ2-2; possibly TRBD2 for D (5 bases). The germline gives CDR1 SGHNT, CDR2 YENEEA. The CDR3 has 14 amino acids. V lost 5 bases, J lost 7 bases, and 14 bases lay in between. CDR3 nucleotides: TGTGCCAGCAGCCCCTACCGAGAGGGCGGGGAGCTGTTTTTT. Translation: CASSPYREGGELFF.

The rearrangement joins TRBV12-3 or TRBV12-4 to TRBJ1-1; 7 bases fit TRBD1. The V and J ends lost 8 bases and 8 bases, in that order; junction bases with no gene match: 11. This CDR3 is 13 amino acids long. CDR3 sequence reads: CASLPRAGGEAFF. CDR3 DNA sequence: TGTGCCAGCCTACCGCGGGCAGGGGGAGAAGCTTTCTTT.

The V call is TRBV6-1, the J call TRBJ1-3; a weak D match, TRBD1 (5 bases). CDR3 length: 14 amino acids. Trimming removed 2 bases at V and 8 bases at J, with 13 bases between. Germline loops: CDR1 MNHNS, CDR2 SASEGT. The CDR3 nucleotides are TGTGCCAGCAGTGAATACGGTGGGGGTGACACCATATATTTT. Amino acid sequence: CASSEYGGGDTIYF.

This clonotype was detected only a few times. V usage is TRBV6-5 and J usage is TRBJ2-7; D tentatively fits TRBD1 or TRBD2 (7 bases each). Germline V gene lookup returns CDR1 MNHEY and CDR2 SVGAGI. The CDR3 sequence is 15 residues long. V was pared by 5 bases and J by 9 bases, with 23 bases between. As DNA, the CDR3 is TGTGCCAGCAGTCCCCGGGGAGGGGGCGGGCACGGGCAGTACTTC. It codes for CASSPRGGGGHGQYF.

This clonotype was seen many times. V gene TRBV5-6 combines with J gene TRBJ2-1; D perhaps matches TRBD2 (5 bases). This CDR3 comprises 17 residues. Germline V CDR1 and CDR2: SGHDT, YYEEEE. V shed 4 bases and J shed 0 bases, with 17 bases lying between them. CDR3 sequence (DNA): TGTGCCAGCAGCCCCGAGGGCACAGAGAGCTCCTACAATGAGCAGTTCTTC. Residues: CASSPEGTESSYNEQFF.

This clonotype showed up many times. The chain uses TRBV12-3 or TRBV12-4 and TRBJ2-5; D uncertain. The CDR3 is 13 amino acids. The ends were cut back, 3 bases at V and 7 bases at J, with 12 bases in the middle. Here the CDR3 reads CASSLSISGTQYF. The CDR3, as DNA: TGTGCCAGCAGTTTGTCAATTTCTGGGACCCAGTACTTC.

This clonotype appeared many times. The chain couples TRBV6-4 to TRBJ1-6, with D maybe TRBD1 (6 bases). The CDR3 spans 13 residues. With 6 bases removed from V and 8 bases from J, the gap between germline ends came to 11 bases. Germline CDR1 MRHNA, CDR2 SNTAGT. The CDR3 loop is CASSEQGHSPLHF. The CDR3 DNA reads TGTGCCAGCAGCGAACAGGGCCATTCACCCCTCCACTTT.

This clonotype was detected ten times or more. The chain employs TRBV6-6 and TRBJ1-2, with unresolved D. The CDR3 has 14 amino acids. CDR1 and CDR2 (germline): MNHNY, SVGAGI (reference sequence). Trimming cost V 5 bases and J 4 bases, with 14 bases left between them. The CDR3 protein is CASSPIGEGYGYTF. The CDR3, as DNA: TGTGCCAGCAGTCCTATCGGGGAGGGCTATGGCTACACCTTC.

This clonotype appeared a few times. The DNA for the CDR3 is TGTGCCAGCTCACCACCGAGGACAGGGGGGGAAAAGACAGATACGCAGTATTTT. Its protein product is CASSPPRTGGEKTDTQYF. This sequence joins TRBV18 and TRBJ2-3; TRBD1 agrees at 10 bases. Trimming removed 0 bases from V and 3 bases from J; junction bases left unmatched: 9. CDR1 is KGHSH and CDR2 is LQKENI in the germline V gene. CDR3 length: 18 amino acids.

Concerning this clonotype: A read error is possible here, since a much larger clone lies one base away. This chain connects TRBV11-2 to TRBJ2-5; the D is unclear. The germline V gene encodes CDR1 SGHAT and CDR2 FQNNGV. The CDR3 runs 17 residues. The V end was cut by 1 base, the J end by 5 bases, with 20 bases between. The CDR3 DNA follows: TGTGCCAGCAGCTTAGGAATCCGACCCATCGGCTTGGAGACCCAGTACTTC. Protein: CASSLGIRPIGLETQYF.

This clonotype was counted at least ten times. This chain joins TRBV12-3 or TRBV12-4 and TRBJ2-1; TRBD1 agrees at 7 bases. There are 14 residues in the CDR3. Trimming removed 5 bases from V and 1 base from J; junction bases left unmatched: 2. In nucleotides, the CDR3 is TGTGCCAGCAGTCAGGGGGAGTCCTACAATGAGCAGTTCTTC. It translates to CASSQGESYNEQFF.

The chain joins TRBV19 to TRBJ1-1; no firm D call. Germline V gene data show CDR1 as LNHDA and CDR2 as SQIVND (reference sequence). V lost 2 bases to trimming and J lost 1 base, with 11 bases between them. This CDR3 has 15 amino acids. CDR3 amino acids: CASSISHSSNTEAFF. The CDR3 coding sequence is TGTGCCAGTAGTATATCTCACAGCTCGAACACTGAAGCTTTCTTT.

This clonotype was counted many times. This chain uses TRBV2 with TRBJ2-2, with 8 bases aligning to TRBD2. Germline V gene lookup returns CDR1 SNHLY and CDR2 FYNNEI. V dropped 4 bases and J dropped 0; count of bases not matched to a gene: 7. This CDR3 comprises 17 residues. CDR3 region: CASSVLGAGANTGELFF. As DNA, the CDR3 is TGTGCCAGCAGTGTACTAGGAGCGGGAGCGAACACCGGGGAGCTGTTTTTT.

This clonotype was detected many times. The chain is built from TRBV20-1 and TRBJ2-5; D unclear. The CDR3 spans 13 residues. Germline V gene data show CDR1 as DFQATT and CDR2 as SNEGSKA (reference sequence). The V and J ends lost 3 bases and 1 base respectively, with 9 bases between them. The DNA for the CDR3 is TGCAGTGCTAGTGGGCAGGTCCAAGAGACCCAGTACTTC. Amino acids: CSASGQVQETQYF.

With respect to this clonotype: A much larger clone differs by one base, so this may be a read error. This rearrangement joins TRBV28 to TRBJ1-6; 9 bases are a match to TRBD1. CDR1 and CDR2 (germline): MDHEN, SYDVKM. The junction had 5 bases not matched to a gene; V was cut back by 2 bases and J by 18 bases. CDR3 length: 12 residues. The CDR3 region is CASSLGQGRPHF. CDR3 DNA: TGTGCCAGCAGTTTAGGACAGGGGAGACCCCACTTT.